This entry is about one TCR beta chain. Its antigen is currently unknown. Generated by immunoSEQ multiplex PCR, the TCRdb table keeps only in-frame clones and is missing some. In total, the table holds about 140,000 clones. The record originates from a study of T cell responses to AZD1222 COVID-19 vaccine. Notes on the study in general: White British people made up most donors, females outnumbered males, and clonal diversity was possibly underestimated. Following two doses of AZD1222, Spike-specific TCR breadth and depth rose.

Trimming stripped 5 bases from V and 7 bases from J, with 17 bases between. The CDR3 is 15 residues long. Germline V gene sequence: CDR1 KGHSH, CDR2 LQKENI. V is TRBV18 and J is TRBJ1-4; the D gene is possibly TRBD1 (6 bases). Material for sequencing was peripheral blood. This TCR came from an adult in good health. The CDR3 reads CASSATGTKGEKLFF. Written as DNA, the CDR3 is TGTGCCAGCTCAGCCACCGGGACAAAAGGTGAAAAACTGTTTTTT. Full variable domain (remainder filled in from reference TRBV18 and TRBJ1-4): NAGVMQNPRHLVRRRGQEARLRCSPMKGHSHVYWYRQLPEEGLKFMVYLQKENIIDESGMPKERFSAEFPKEGPSILRIQQVVRGDSAAYFCASSATGTKGEKLFFGSGTQLSVL.